The 9 T cell receptor beta chains reported below all come from one sample, sequenced in a study of T cell responses to AZD1222 COVID-19 vaccine. Assay used: immunoSEQ multiplex PCR; TCRdb lists only in-frame clones, some missing. The sample carries roughly 95,000 clones, roughly 92% recorded once. The sequencing here drew on peripheral blood, taken 28 days after the second AZD1222 dose. The receptors come from an adult who received the AZD1222 COVID-19 vaccine.

This clone was counted once. This chain joins TRBV19 and TRBJ1-5; weak D call: TRBD1 (6 bases). The germline CDR1 and CDR2 sequences are LNHDA and SQIVND (reference sequence). Trimming removed 5 bases at V and 3 bases at J, with 14 bases between. CDR3 length: 15 residues. CDR3 nucleotide sequence: TGTGCCAGTAGTCGGGGACACAGTTTCAATCAGCCCCAGCATTTT. Residues: CASSRGHSFNQPQHF.

J is TRBJ1-2 and V is TRBV2; TRBD1 matches 7 bases. This CDR3 has 14 amino acids. Germline CDR1 and CDR2: SNHLY and FYNNEI. The J segment lost 5 bases and the V segment lost 7 bases, leaving 10 bases of the junction unmatched. CDR3 sequence (DNA): TGTGCCAGCACAAACATGGGACAGCTGTATGGCTACACCTTC. Translation gives CASTNMGQLYGYTF.

The chain combines TRBV18 with TRBJ1-2, with TRBD1 matching over 7 bases. Unmatched junction bases numbered 2, after V lost 3 bases and J lost 4 bases. Germline CDR1 KGHSH, CDR2 LQKENI. The CDR3 loop spans 13 amino acids. The CDR3 here is CASSPRDSYGYTF. The CDR3 coding sequence is TGTGCCAGCTCACCGCGGGACAGCTATGGCTACACCTTC.

A word on this clone: The same CDR3 is also encoded by other DNA sequences in this sample. The chain recombines TRBV15 with TRBJ1-1; TRBD1 matches 7 bases. With 6 bases clipped from V and 2 bases from J, the junction kept 3 bases outside the gene matches. This CDR3 comprises 13 residues. Germline V gene sequence: CDR1 LNHNV, CDR2 YYDKDF (reference sequence). This CDR3 is CATSRQGNTEAFF. The CDR3, as DNA: TGTGCCACCAGTAGACAGGGAAACACTGAAGCTTTCTTT.

The J gene is TRBJ2-2, the V gene TRBV6-4; weak D call: TRBD1 (5 bases). Trimming pared 5 bases from V and 4 bases from J, leaving 11 bases between. Looked up from germline, CDR1 is MRHNA and CDR2 is SNTAGT. The CDR3 extends over 14 amino acids. DNA of the CDR3: TGTGCCAGCAGTTCAACAGGATCCACCGGGGAGCTGTTTTTT. Translating it yields CASSSTGSTGELFF.

The V gene is TRBV5-1, the J gene TRBJ2-3; no reliable D call. From germline, CDR1 is SGHRS and CDR2 YFSETQ. The germline V and J ends were trimmed by 0 bases and 3 bases, with 14 bases remaining between them. The CDR3 spans 16 residues. The CDR3 DNA reads TGCGCCAGCAGCTTGGGTAGGGCTAGGTTTACAGATACGCAGTATTTT. Translation gives CASSLGRARFTDTQYF.

The chain recombines TRBV30 with TRBJ1-1; 7 bases are shared with TRBD1. V was clipped by 8 bases and J by 4 bases; unmatched bases: 10. Germline V CDR1 and CDR2: GTSNPN, SVGIG (reference sequence). This CDR3 contains 13 residues. The CDR3, as DNA: TGTGCCCCTCTGAAGACAGGGCCCACTGAAGCTTTCTTT. Amino acid sequence: CAPLKTGPTEAFF.

As to this clone: Germline and junction disagree at one end, which may indicate a read error. The chain combines TRBV7-3 with TRBJ1-1; TRBD1 is a possible D gene (5 bases). The CDR3 consists of 13 residues. Germline lookup yields CDR1 SGHTA and CDR2 FQGTGA. CDR3 coding DNA: TGTGCCAGCAGCTTAGGGGAGAGGACACCCCTGGGGTGG. It yields the protein CASSLGERTPLGW.

The chain recombines TRBV7-6 with TRBJ1-5; D unclear. Trimming shortened V by 0 bases and J by 5 bases, and 11 bases separated the two germline ends. Per germline, CDR1 SGHVS and CDR2 FNYEAQ. This CDR3 region has 15 residues. This CDR3 is CASSLAGGPHQPQHF. CDR3 bases: TGTGCCAGCAGCTTAGCCGGCGGGCCCCATCAGCCCCAGCATTTT.